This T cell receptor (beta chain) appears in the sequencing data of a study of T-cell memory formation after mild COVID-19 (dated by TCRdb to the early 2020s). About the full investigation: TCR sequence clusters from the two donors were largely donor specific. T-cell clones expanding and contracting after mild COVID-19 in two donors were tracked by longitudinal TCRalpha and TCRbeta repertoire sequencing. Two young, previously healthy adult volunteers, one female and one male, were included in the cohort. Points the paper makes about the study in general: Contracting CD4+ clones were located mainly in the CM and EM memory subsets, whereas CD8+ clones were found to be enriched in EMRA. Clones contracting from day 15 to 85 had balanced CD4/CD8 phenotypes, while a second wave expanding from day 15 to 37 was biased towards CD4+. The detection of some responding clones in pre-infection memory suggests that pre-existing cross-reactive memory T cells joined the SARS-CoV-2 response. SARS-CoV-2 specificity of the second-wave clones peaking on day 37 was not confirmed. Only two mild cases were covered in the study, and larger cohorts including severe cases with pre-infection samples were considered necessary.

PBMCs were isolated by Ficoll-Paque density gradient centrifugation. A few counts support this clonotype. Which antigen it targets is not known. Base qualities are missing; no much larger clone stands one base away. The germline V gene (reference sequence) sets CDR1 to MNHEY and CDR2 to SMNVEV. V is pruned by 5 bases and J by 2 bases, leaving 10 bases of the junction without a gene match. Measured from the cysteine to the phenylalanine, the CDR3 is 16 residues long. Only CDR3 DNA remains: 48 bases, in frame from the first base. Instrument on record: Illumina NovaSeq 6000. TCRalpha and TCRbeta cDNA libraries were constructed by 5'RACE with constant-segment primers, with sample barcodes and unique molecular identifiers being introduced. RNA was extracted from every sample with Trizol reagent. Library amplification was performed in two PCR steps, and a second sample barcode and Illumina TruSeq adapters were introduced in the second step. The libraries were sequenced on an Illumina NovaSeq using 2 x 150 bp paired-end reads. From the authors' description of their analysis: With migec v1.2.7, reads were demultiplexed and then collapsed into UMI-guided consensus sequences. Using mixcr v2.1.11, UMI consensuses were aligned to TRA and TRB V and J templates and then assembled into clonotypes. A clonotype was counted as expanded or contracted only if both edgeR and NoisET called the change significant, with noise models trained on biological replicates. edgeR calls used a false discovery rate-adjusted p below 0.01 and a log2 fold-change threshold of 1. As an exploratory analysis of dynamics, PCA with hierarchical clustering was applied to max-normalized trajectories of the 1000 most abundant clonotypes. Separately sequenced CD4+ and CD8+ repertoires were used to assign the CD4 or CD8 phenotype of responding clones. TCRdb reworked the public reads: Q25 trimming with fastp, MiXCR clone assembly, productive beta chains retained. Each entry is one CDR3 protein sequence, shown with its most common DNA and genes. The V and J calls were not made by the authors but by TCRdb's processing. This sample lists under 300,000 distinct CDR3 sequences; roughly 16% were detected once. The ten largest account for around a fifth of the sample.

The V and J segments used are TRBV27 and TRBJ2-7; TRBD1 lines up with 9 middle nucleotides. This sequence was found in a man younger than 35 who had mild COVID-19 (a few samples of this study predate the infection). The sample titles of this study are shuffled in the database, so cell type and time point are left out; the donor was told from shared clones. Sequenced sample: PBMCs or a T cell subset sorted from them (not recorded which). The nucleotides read TGTGCCAGCAGTCCCGCCGGGGGACAGGGCACCTACGAGCAGTACTTC. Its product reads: CASSPAGGQGTYEQYF.